These 27 T cell receptor beta chains came from one sample sequenced in a study of T cells in Graves' hyperthyroidism and ophthalmopathy (dated by TCRdb to the late 2010s). Library construction relied on multiplex PCR. For sequencing, an Illumina HiSeq 2000 was employed. The TCR beta CDR3 regions were amplified from the RNA transcripts. A first-round RT-PCR of the TCR CDR3 used the HTBI primer set with the Qiagen OneStep RT-PCR kit. The public reads were run again by TCRdb, first through fastp at Q25 and then through MiXCR, and only productive beta chains were kept. Identical CDR3 proteins give one entry, which carries the most common genes and DNA. This sample is represented by 250,000 to 400,000 distinct CDR3 sequences; about an eighth of them were singletons. The ten top clones hold roughly 33% of the sample. The material sequenced was blood. The receptors were sampled from a woman in her thirties or forties with Graves' ophthalmopathy.

The gene calls are TRBV20-1 and TRBJ2-3; D is ambiguous. V dropped 1 base and J dropped 13 bases, with 24 bases sitting between them. Germline V CDR1 and CDR2: DFQATT, SNEGSKA (reference sequence). The CDR3 runs 15 residues. In DNA form, the CDR3 reads TGCAGTGCTAGAGGGCAACGGGTAGAAGCGTCGCTCGAGTATTTT. Translation: CSARGQRVEASLEYF.

Remarks on this clonotype: Sequence at one end of the junction differs from germline and may be a read error. The rearrangement joins TRBV11-3 to TRBJ2-2, with TRBD2 matching 11 bases. This CDR3 region has 14 residues. Germline CDR1 and CDR2: SGHNT and YENEEA. The CDR3 is CASSSGGYTGELLF. CDR3 in DNA: TGTGCCAGCTCTAGCGGGGGGTACACCGGGGAGCTGCTTTTT.

This clonotype was counted between two and nine times. The chain joins TRBV19 to TRBJ2-3; 10 nucleotides match TRBD2. The germline CDR1 and CDR2 sequences are LNHDA and SQIVND (reference sequence). CDR3 length: 15 residues. The V and J ends lost 5 bases and 2 bases, in that order; junction bases with no gene match: 4. The CDR3 reads CASSSGLAVTDTQYF. In nucleotides, the CDR3 is TGTGCCAGTAGTTCCGGACTAGCGGTCACAGATACGCAGTATTTT.

V gene TRBV7-9 combines with J gene TRBJ2-7, with 8 positions matching TRBD2. Germline-derived CDR1 and CDR2 are SEHNR and FQNEAQ (reference sequence). J gave up 2 bases and V 3 bases, and 3 bases lay outside the gene matches. This CDR3 spans 14 amino acids. For the CDR3, the DNA is TGTGCCAGCAGCTTTCTTAGCGGGACCTACGAGCAGTACTTC. Translation gives CASSFLSGTYEQYF.

The chain combines TRBV28 with TRBJ2-1, with 8 bases identical to TRBD2. CDR1 is MDHEN, CDR2 SYDVKM, per germline. V dropped 4 bases and J dropped 8; count of bases not matched to a gene: 10. This CDR3 has 15 amino acids. The CDR3, as DNA: TGTGCCAGCAGTTACGGCGGGAGGCTTGTCGATGAGCAGTTCTTC. Translated: CASSYGGRLVDEQFF. Combining the CDR3 with reference TRBV28 and TRBJ2-1 gives the whole variable domain DVKVTQSSRYLVKRTGEKVFLECVQDMDHENMFWYRQDPGLGLRLIYFSYDVKMKEKGDIPEGYSVSREKKERFSLILESASTNQTSMYLCASSYGGRLVDEQFFGPGTRLTVL.

This clonotype was recorded many times. The junction departs from germline at one end; a sequencing error may be responsible. The V gene is TRBV28, the J gene TRBJ2-1; tentative D call: TRBD2 (6 bases). CDR3 length: 13 residues. Per the germline V gene, CDR1 is MDHEN and CDR2 is SYDVKM. For the CDR3, the DNA is TGTGCCAGCAGTTCCACGGACTACAATAAGCAGTTCTTC. This encodes CASSSTDYNKQFF.

This clonotype has more than one count but fewer than ten. CDR3 sequence: CASSATTGGGYGYTF. In DNA, the CDR3 is TGTGCCAGCTCAGCTACGACAGGGGGCGGCTATGGCTACACCTTC. The rearrangement uses TRBV18 and TRBJ1-2; 10 nucleotides line up with TRBD1. The CDR3 spans 15 residues. Trimming at V came to 5 bases and at J to 4 bases, leaving 7 bases not matched to a gene. The germline CDR1 and CDR2 sequences are KGHSH and LQKENI.

This clonotype was counted once. Since a much larger clone is just one base distant, this may be a read error. The conserved phenylalanine or tryptophan is not found at the CDR3 terminus, so this likely reflects a read error. This chain links TRBV19 with TRBJ2-1, with TRBD2 as a possible D gene (6 bases). The V gene lost 3 bases and the J gene lost 4 bases, with 16 bases spanning the gap. Germline V lookup: CDR1 LNHDA, CDR2 SQIVND (reference sequence). The CDR3 length is 16 residues. This chain's CDR3 is CASSILGGVGYNEQFS. Here the CDR3 DNA reads TGTGCCAGTAGTATTTTGGGAGGTGTTGGGTACAATGAGCAGTTCTCC.

At least ten counts were recorded for this clonotype. The V call is TRBV12-3 or TRBV12-4, the J call TRBJ2-1; the D is unclear. This CDR3 spans 13 amino acids. Deletions cut 1 base from V and 14 bases from J, with 15 bases between. The CDR3 here is CASSLDLMGIKFF. The CDR3, as DNA: TGTGCCAGCAGTTTAGACTTAATGGGCATCAAGTTCTTC.

V usage is TRBV20-1 and J usage is TRBJ2-1; the D is unclear. Germline loops: CDR1 DFQATT, CDR2 SNEGSKA (reference sequence). Trimming left V 1 base short and J 4 bases short, with 11 bases between. The CDR3 contains 14 residues. The CDR3 DNA is TGCAGTGCTAGAGTTTTAGGTTTGTACAATGAGCAGTTCTTC. The encoded protein is CSARVLGLYNEQFF.

This clonotype has more than one count but fewer than ten. Since a much larger clone is just one base distant, this may be a read error. The chain employs TRBV10-3 and TRBJ2-3; the D call may be TRBD1 or TRBD2 (5 bases each). The CDR3 spans 12 residues. Trimming removed 6 bases from V and 1 base from J, with 5 bases in between. Germline values: CDR1 ENHRY, CDR2 SYGVKD. CDR3 region: CAIRGGTDTQYF. CDR3 coding DNA: TGTGCCATCAGGGGGGGCACAGATACGCAGTATTTT.

The chain joins TRBV20-1 to TRBJ2-1; 15 nucleotides line up with TRBD2. V was clipped by 1 base and J by 2 bases; unmatched bases: 6. The CDR3 is 18 amino acids. Germline loops: CDR1 DFQATT, CDR2 SNEGSKA (reference sequence). This CDR3 is CSARARTSGRGAYNEQFF. As DNA, the CDR3 is TGCAGTGCTAGAGCCCGGACTAGCGGGAGGGGAGCCTACAATGAGCAGTTCTTC.

In this sample, this clonotype turned up a few times. The chain has TRBV6-1 and TRBJ2-7, with D perhaps matching TRBD1 (6 bases). Deletions cut 5 bases from V and 3 bases from J, with 14 bases between. CDR1 and CDR2 from the germline V gene are MNHNS and SASEGT. The CDR3 has 14 amino acids. The CDR3 DNA reads as TGTGCCAGCAGTCTCGGGACATCTATCTACGAGCAGTACTTC. Translating gives CASSLGTSIYEQYF.

This clonotype was found many times. This sequence joins TRBV7-2 and TRBJ1-5, with D possibly matching TRBD1 (6 bases). Germline CDR1 and CDR2: SGHTA and FQGNSA. The germline V and J ends were trimmed by 5 bases and 5 bases, with 13 bases remaining between them. The CDR3 has 14 amino acids. CDR3: CASSLGTRYQPQHF. In DNA form, the CDR3 reads TGTGCCAGCAGCCTTGGGACAAGGTATCAGCCCCAGCATTTT.

This clonotype has only a few counts. The chain has TRBV19 and TRBJ1-1; D is unclear. CDR1 LNHDA and CDR2 SQIVND come from the germline V gene (reference sequence). The V and J ends lost 4 bases and 7 bases respectively, with 16 bases between them. The CDR3 consists of 14 residues. CDR3 amino acids: CASSTHGGRGEAFF. In nucleotides, the CDR3 is TGTGCCAGTAGTACCCATGGAGGGCGGGGTGAAGCTTTCTTT.

The V and J genes are TRBV7-9 and TRBJ2-7; D could derive from TRBD1 or TRBD2 (5 bases each). Germline lookup yields CDR1 SEHNR and CDR2 FQNEAQ (reference sequence). CDR3 size: 11 residues. Trimming cost V 8 bases and J 1 base, with 6 bases left between them. CDR3 DNA: TGTGCCAGCGAGGGGTCCTACGAGCAGTACTTC. It translates to CASEGSYEQYF.

The rearrangement links TRBV3-1 to TRBJ2-3; D not resolved. Germline loops: CDR1 LGHDT, CDR2 YNNKEL (reference sequence). Trimming took off 3 bases at V and 4 bases at J, with 14 bases between the two ends. There are 15 residues in the CDR3. The CDR3: CASSQWEGAPDTQYF. The CDR3 region has the DNA TGTGCCAGCAGCCAGTGGGAAGGTGCGCCAGATACGCAGTATTTT.

V is TRBV6-5 and J is TRBJ2-3; 12 bases are shared with TRBD1. The CDR3 has 16 amino acids. Unmatched junction bases numbered 4, after V lost 0 bases and J lost 6 bases. Germline CDR1 reads MNHEY; CDR2 reads SVGAGI. The CDR3 DNA is TGTGCCAGCAGTTACTCGGGGACAGGGGGCAGGGATACGCAGTATTTT. As protein: CASSYSGTGGRDTQYF.

This clonotype showed up just a few times. The gene calls are TRBV5-6 and TRBJ2-3; no firm D call. Germline values: CDR1 SGHDT, CDR2 YYEEEE. There are 12 residues in the CDR3. The V end was cut by 4 bases, the J end by 4 bases, with 7 bases between. CDR3 in DNA: TGTGCCAGCAGCGATGAACCAGATACGCAGTATTTT. Encoded protein: CASSDEPDTQYF.

A few counts support this clonotype. V is TRBV6-5 and J is TRBJ2-6; perhaps TRBD2 as D (6 bases). Germline lookup yields CDR1 MNHEY and CDR2 SVGAGI. V lost 2 bases and J 3 bases, leaving 26 bases between the germline ends. The CDR3 contains 21 residues. The CDR3 region has the DNA TGTGCCAGCAGTTACCCAAATCGCCCAGGGCGGGAAGGAGTTGGGGCCAACGTCCTGACTTTC. Its translation: CASSYPNRPGREGVGANVLTF.

This clonotype showed up just a few times. This chain links TRBV20-1 with TRBJ1-5; 7 bases agree with TRBD1. This CDR3 contains 15 residues. The germline CDR1 and CDR2 sequences are DFQATT and SNEGSKA (reference sequence). V was pared by 3 bases and J by 0 bases, with 5 bases of the junction left unmatched. The CDR3 loop reads CSARAGTDSNQPQHF. For the CDR3, the DNA is TGCAGTGCTAGGGCCGGGACAGATAGCAATCAGCCCCAGCATTTT.

This clonotype was observed at least ten times. CDR3 bases: TGTGCCAGCAGTAAGGATAACTTCAGGGGGCGCGGGACTGAAGCTTTCTTT. It yields the protein CASSKDNFRGRGTEAFF. This rearrangement joins TRBV6-1 to TRBJ1-1, with 8 bases matching TRBD1. With V trimmed by 5 bases and J by 5 bases, 16 bases remained unmatched. The CDR3 is 17 amino acids. The germline gives CDR1 MNHNS, CDR2 SASEGT.

The chain uses TRBV3-1 and TRBJ1-6; TRBD1 matches 7 bases. The J segment lost 7 bases and the V segment lost 5 bases, leaving 8 bases of the junction unmatched. CDR3 length equals 15 residues. Germline V gives CDR1 LGHDT, CDR2 YNNKEL (reference sequence). CDR3 protein: CASSYGQVKNSPLHF. In DNA, the CDR3 is TGTGCCAGCAGCTACGGACAGGTGAAGAATTCACCCCTCCACTTT.

The sample holds many counts of this clonotype. V is TRBV20-1 and J is TRBJ1-5; D perhaps matches TRBD1 (5 bases). CDR1 DFQATT and CDR2 SNEGSKA come from the germline V gene (reference sequence). This CDR3 spans 14 amino acids. The V end was cut by 4 bases, the J end by 0 bases, with 10 bases between. The CDR3 loop is CSATDDSSNQPQHF. Written as DNA, the CDR3 is TGCAGTGCTACCGACGACAGTAGCAATCAGCCCCAGCATTTT.

In DNA form, the CDR3 reads TGTGCCAGTAGTTCCTCGGTGGAGGTGAACACTGAAGCTTTCTTT. It codes for CASSSSVEVNTEAFF. This chain links TRBV19 with TRBJ1-1; no clear D gene. Looked up from germline, CDR1 is LNHDA and CDR2 is SQIVND (reference sequence). The germline V and J ends were trimmed by 5 bases and 0 bases, with 13 bases remaining between them. This CDR3 contains 15 residues.

The rearrangement links TRBV12-3 or TRBV12-4 to TRBJ2-1, with D tentatively TRBD1 (6 bases). V lost 8 bases to trimming and J lost 5 bases, with 19 bases between them. This CDR3 has 15 residues. This CDR3 reads CASSPRQESHNEQFF. For the CDR3, the DNA is TGTGCCAGCTCACCAAGACAGGAAAGCCACAATGAGCAGTTCTTC.

This rearrangement joins TRBV5-1 to TRBJ1-1; TRBD1 might be the D (5 bases). The CDR3 contains 14 residues. Germline lookup yields CDR1 SGHRS and CDR2 YFSETQ. V dropped 2 bases and J dropped 4 bases, with 12 bases sitting between them. In nucleotides, the CDR3 is TGCGCCAGCAGCTTCAGGGACTCCGGCACTGAAGCTTTCTTT. Amino acids: CASSFRDSGTEAFF.